The 26 T cell receptor beta chains below were found in one sample sequenced in a study of T cell responses to AZD1222 COVID-19 vaccine. Sequencing used immunoSEQ multiplex PCR; TCRdb keeps in-frame clones, though not all of them. The sample includes approximately 120,000 clones, 70% to 90% of them seen just once. Here the sequenced sample was peripheral blood, taken 28 days after the second AZD1222 dose. All receptors derive from an adult who received the AZD1222 COVID-19 vaccine.

The rearrangement links TRBV16 to TRBJ2-5; D possibly corresponds to TRBD1 (6 bases). Per the germline V gene, CDR1 is KGHSY and CDR2 is FQNENV. The CDR3 has 15 residues. Deletions cut 0 bases from V and 1 base from J, with 9 bases between. CDR3 DNA sequence: TGTGCCAGCAGCCAATCAAGAGGGGGCCAAGAGACCCAGTACTTC. Residues: CASSQSRGGQETQYF.

The rearrangement links TRBV4-1 to TRBJ1-2; tentatively, D is TRBD1 (6 bases). V was trimmed by 6 bases and J by 2 bases, leaving 7 bases between them. This CDR3 region has 12 residues. Germline CDR1 is MGHRA and CDR2 is YSYEKL. The CDR3 here is CASSQGNYGYTF. The CDR3 nucleotides are TGCGCCAGCAGTCAGGGGAACTATGGCTACACCTTC.

This rearrangement joins TRBV12-5 to TRBJ1-3, with D uncertain. Per germline, CDR1 LGHNT and CDR2 FRNRAP. V was cut by 3 bases and J by 0 bases, with 3 bases left in between. The CDR3 totals 13 residues. The CDR3 DNA follows: TGTGCTAGTGGTTTCAACTCTGGAAACACCATATATTTT. It specifies CASGFNSGNTIYF.

The chain uses TRBV4-1 and TRBJ1-1, with TRBD1 as a possible D gene (5 bases). This CDR3 region has 19 residues. Trimming removed 2 bases at V and 0 bases at J, with 22 bases between. Germline V gives CDR1 MGHRA, CDR2 YSYEKL. The CDR3 loop is CASSQRYGGTSAMNTEAFF. CDR3 DNA sequence: TGCGCCAGCAGCCAAAGGTACGGAGGGACTAGTGCGATGAACACTGAAGCTTTCTTT.

The CDR3 is CASSPRFSPAEQYF. CDR3 DNA: TGTGCCAGCAGCCCCCGATTCAGTCCCGCCGAGCAGTACTTC. The chain recombines TRBV9 with TRBJ2-7; D gene uncertain. V dropped 4 bases and J dropped 6 bases, with 17 bases sitting between them. There are 14 residues in the CDR3. CDR1 is SGDLS and CDR2 is YYNGEE in the germline V gene. Using reference TRBV9 and TRBJ2-7 for the parts outside the CDR3, the full variable domain is DSGVTQTPKHLITATGQRVTLRCSPRSGDLSVYWYQQSLDQGLQFLIQYYNGEERAKGNILERFSAQQFPDLHSELNLSSLELGDSALYFCASSPRFSPAEQYFGPGTRLTVT.

The V gene is TRBV7-6, the J gene TRBJ1-6, with 8 bases that match TRBD1. The length of the CDR3 is 12 residues. V was clipped by 5 bases and J by 16 bases; unmatched bases: 7. Per the germline V gene, CDR1 is SGHVS and CDR2 is FNYEAQ. CDR3 in DNA: TGTGCCAGCAGCACTTTCAGGGGGCTTCTCCACTTT. It codes for CASSTFRGLLHF. The variable domain in full, with the rest retrieved from reference TRBV7-6 and TRBJ1-6, is GAGVSQSPRYKVTKRGQDVALRCDPISGHVSLYWYRQALGQGPEFLTYFNYEAQQDKSGLPNDRFSAERPEGSISTLTIQRTEQRDSAMYRCASSTFRGLLHFGNGTRLTVT.

V usage is TRBV6-2 or TRBV6-3 and J usage is TRBJ2-1; the D is unclear. Germline CDR1 MNHEY, CDR2 SVGEGT. The CDR3 length is 11 residues. V was shortened by 2 bases and J by 9 bases, with 5 bases between the two germline ends. CDR3 sequence reads: CASSYNSEQFF. The CDR3 DNA reads TGTGCCAGCAGTTACAATAGTGAGCAGTTCTTC.

V usage is TRBV4-1 and J usage is TRBJ1-2; perhaps TRBD1 as D (5 bases). In germline, CDR1 is MGHRA, CDR2 YSYEKL. CDR3 length equals 16 residues. V lost 1 base to trimming and J lost 3 bases, with 15 bases between them. The CDR3 DNA sequence: TGCGCCAGCAGCCAAGCAGGGAAAGGGTGGGACTATGGCTACACCTTC. It codes for CASSQAGKGWDYGYTF.

This clone was counted between two and nine times. The chain links TRBV6-4 to TRBJ2-2; D tentatively reads TRBD1 or TRBD2 (5 bases each). V was clipped by 9 bases and J by 4 bases, with 18 bases between them. Germline loops: CDR1 MRHNA, CDR2 SNTAGT. The CDR3 covers 15 residues. The CDR3 coding sequence is TGTGCCAGTGCTAGGGACGCCTTGGGCACCGGGGAGCTGTTTTTT. Its translation: CASARDALGTGELFF.

This sequence joins TRBV27 and TRBJ1-4; D is perhaps TRBD1 (5 bases). This CDR3 has 17 residues. Germline CDR1 and CDR2: MNHEY and SMNVEV (reference sequence). The V end lost 1 base, the J end lost 0 bases, and 12 bases lay between the germline ends. CDR3 amino acids: CASSLFSDRATNEKLFF. The CDR3 DNA reads as TGTGCCAGCAGTTTATTTTCAGACAGAGCAACTAATGAAAAACTGTTTTTT.

The count of this clone is one. The chain recombines TRBV5-8 with TRBJ1-1; no clear D gene. This CDR3 is built from 13 residues. Looked up from germline, CDR1 is SGHTS and CDR2 is YDEGEE. Trimming pared 4 bases from V and 0 bases from J, leaving 7 bases between. CDR3 residues: CASSRGLNTEAFF. CDR3 nucleotide sequence: TGTGCCAGCAGCCGCGGGTTGAACACTGAAGCTTTCTTT.

V and J are TRBV19 and TRBJ1-2; D gene unclear. The germline gives CDR1 LNHDA, CDR2 SQIVND (reference sequence). CDR3 size: 14 residues. V lost 4 bases and J lost 4, with 13 bases in between. For the CDR3, the DNA is TGTGCCAGTAGTAGGCGGGAGGGCGCCTATGGCTACACCTTC. Amino acid sequence: CASSRREGAYGYTF.

The chain uses TRBV9 and TRBJ2-7; possible D gene TRBD1, 5 bases. V dropped 2 bases and J dropped 0 bases, with 9 bases sitting between them. Germline V gene sequence: CDR1 SGDLS, CDR2 YYNGEE. CDR3 length: 14 residues. The CDR3 is CASSVRASSYEQYF. As DNA, the CDR3 is TGTGCCAGCAGCGTCAGGGCCAGCTCCTACGAGCAGTACTTC.

The chain carries TRBV2 and TRBJ2-3; a possible D gene is TRBD2 (6 bases). The CDR3 sequence is 18 residues long. Per the germline V gene, CDR1 is SNHLY and CDR2 is FYNNEI. V was shortened by 3 bases and J by 0 bases, with 19 bases between the two germline ends. CDR3 residues: CASSDLPDGRASTDTQYF. The CDR3 coding sequence is TGTGCCAGCAGTGACCTCCCTGACGGGAGAGCTAGCACAGATACGCAGTATTTT. The entire variable domain, with the rest obtained from reference TRBV2 and TRBJ2-3, is as follows: EPEVTQTPSHQVTQMGQEVILRCVPISNHLYFYWYRQILGQKVEFLVSFYNNEISEKSEIFDDQFSVERPDGSNFTLKIRSTKLEDSAMYFCASSDLPDGRASTDTQYFGPGTRLTVL.

V is TRBV9 and J is TRBJ2-3; TRBD2 aligns across 14 bases. CDR3 length: 16 residues. Germline CDR1 SGDLS, CDR2 YYNGEE. The ends lost 1 base at V and 4 bases at J; junction bases unmatched: 2. This CDR3 reads CASSVQTSGRADTQYF. DNA for the CDR3: TGTGCCAGCAGCGTACAGACTAGCGGGAGGGCAGATACGCAGTATTTT.

The chain links TRBV2 to TRBJ2-5; D is unclear. CDR1 and CDR2 (germline): SNHLY, FYNNEI. Deletions cut 2 bases from V and 5 bases from J, with 3 bases between. The CDR3 loop spans 11 amino acids. The CDR3 sequence is CASSEYETQYF. CDR3 sequence (DNA): TGTGCCAGCAGTGAATACGAGACCCAGTACTTC.

V and J are TRBV5-6 and TRBJ1-2; TRBD1 is a possible D gene (6 bases). Germline CDR1 and CDR2: SGHDT and YYEEEE. This CDR3 has 13 residues. Trimming removed 3 bases at V and 4 bases at J, with 10 bases between. The CDR3 coding sequence is TGTGCCAGCAGCTATGGGGGCGGCTATGGCTACACCTTC. The encoded protein is CASSYGGGYGYTF.

The rearrangement joins TRBV11-2 to TRBJ2-3, with TRBD1 matching over 8 bases. The CDR3 consists of 17 residues. Trimming took 5 bases from V and 6 from J; bases not matched to a gene: 16. Looked up from germline, CDR1 is SGHAT and CDR2 is FQNNGV. CDR3 in amino acids: CASSPRTGRLLEDTQYF. For the CDR3, the DNA is TGTGCCAGCAGCCCTAGGACAGGGCGTTTACTTGAGGATACGCAGTATTTT. The whole variable domain, remainder taken from reference TRBV11-2 and TRBJ2-3, is EAGVAQSPRYKIIEKRQSVAFWCNPISGHATLYWYQQILGQGPKLLIQFQNNGVVDDSQLPKDRFSAERLKGVDSTLKIQPAKLEDSAVYLCASSPRTGRLLEDTQYFGPGTRLTVL.

The CDR3 loop reads CASSAGRRNEKLFF. The CDR3 nucleotides read TGTGCCAGTAGTGCCGGACGGAGAAATGAAAAACTGTTTTTT. This chain connects TRBV19 to TRBJ1-4; D is ambiguous. CDR3 length: 14 residues. Per the germline V gene, CDR1 is LNHDA and CDR2 is SQIVND (reference sequence). The V gene lost 5 bases and the J gene lost 5 bases, with 12 bases spanning the gap.

This clone was recorded once. The chain is built from TRBV7-6 and TRBJ1-2, with TRBD1 matching 7 bases. The CDR3 length is 18 residues. Germline V gene data show CDR1 as SGHVS and CDR2 as FNYEAQ. J gave up 6 bases and V 5 bases, and 21 bases lay outside the gene matches. CDR3 DNA: TGTGCCAGCAGCCAAAGAGCACCGGGACAGATCCTTCTTCATGGCTACACCTTC. This encodes CASSQRAPGQILLHGYTF.

The chain links TRBV30 to TRBJ1-3; D is undetermined. The germline CDR1 and CDR2 sequences are GTSNPN and SVGIG (reference sequence). This CDR3 region has 15 residues. V dropped 0 bases and J dropped 0 bases, with 9 bases sitting between them. CDR3 region: CAWSVPAGSGNTIYF. The CDR3 nucleotides are TGTGCCTGGAGTGTACCGGCAGGCTCTGGAAACACCATATATTTT.

The V and J genes are TRBV5-6 and TRBJ2-4; D possibly uses TRBD1 or TRBD2 (6 bases each). V lost 0 bases and J 0 bases, leaving 16 bases between the germline ends. CDR1 and CDR2 from the germline V gene are SGHDT and YYEEEE. The CDR3 contains 18 residues. The CDR3 nucleotides are TGTGCCAGCAGCTTGGAAGCGGTCGGGGGCCTAGCCAAAAACATTCAGTACTTC. It is translated as CASSLEAVGGLAKNIQYF.

Points on this clone: One end of the junction is discordant with germline, which a read error may explain. The rearrangement links TRBV9 to TRBJ1-3; D is possibly TRBD1 (5 bases). The CDR3 is made up of 12 amino acids. CDR1 and CDR2 from the germline V gene are SGDLS and YYNGEE. The CDR3 loop reads CASSVSRAPFHF. The DNA of the CDR3 is TGTGCCAGCAGCGTAAGCAGGGCTCCGTTCCATTTT.

The CDR3 sequence: CASSFENTYEQYF. The CDR3 DNA sequence: TGTGCCAGTAGTTTCGAAAACACCTACGAGCAGTACTTC. The chain employs TRBV19 and TRBJ2-7; D uncertain. Looked up from germline, CDR1 is LNHDA and CDR2 is SQIVND (reference sequence). The CDR3 length is 13 residues. V dropped 5 bases and J dropped 2 bases, with 10 bases sitting between them. Full variable domain (missing parts from reference TRBV19 and TRBJ2-7): DGGITQSPKYLFRKEGQNVTLSCEQNLNHDAMYWYRQDPGQGLRLIYYSQIVNDFQKGDIAEGYSVSREKKESFPLTVTSAQKNPTAFYLCASSFENTYEQYFGPGTRLTVT.

The chain employs TRBV21-1 and TRBJ1-2; the table assigns TRBD1, which was not confirmed against the DNA. TRBV21-1 is shown as a pseudogene. This CDR3 is built from 16 residues. The CDR3 spells CASSKGPPGINYGYTF. The CDR3 bases are TGTGCCAGCAGCAAAGGCCCACCAGGCATTAACTATGGCTACACCTTC.

This clone was observed a few times. The CDR3 DNA sequence: TGTGCCAGCAGCCAAGATGGTCGGGGATGGTACGAGCAGTACTTC. Its translation is CASSQDGRGWYEQYF. The rearrangement uses TRBV14 and TRBJ2-7, with D perhaps matching TRBD2 (5 bases). Germline-derived CDR1 and CDR2 are SGHDN and FVKESK. The CDR3 is 15 amino acids. V lost 0 bases, J lost 4 bases, and 13 bases lay in between.